This T cell receptor (beta chain) is drawn from a study of T cells in Graves' hyperthyroidism and ophthalmopathy. Overall study: Blood from the periphery was taken at initial diagnosis, before any treatment. Study findings and constraints: Blood also showed most of the thyroid clonotypes that were expanded above 0.001.

V lost 4 bases to trimming and J lost 3 bases, with 17 bases between them. The CDR3 consists of 16 residues. Germline CDR1 and CDR2: ENHRY and SYGVKD. From RNA transcripts, TCR beta CDR3 regions were amplified. A first-round RT-PCR of the TCR CDR3 used the HTBI primer set. In TCRdb, the multiplex PCR reads were re-called with MiXCR into one record per CDR3 protein. The table has some 530,000 distinct CDR3 sequences, about 20% seen once. This clonotype has a handful of counts. Antigen unknown. Sequenced input: blood. This TCR was recovered from an older woman with Graves' ophthalmopathy. The chain carries TRBV10-3 and TRBJ2-3; D perhaps matches TRBD1 (6 bases). CDR3 nucleotides: TGTGCCATCAGTGCCGCGGAGACAGGACGTACAGATACGCAGTATTTT. Translating gives CAISAAETGRTDTQYF.